Included here is one T cell receptor beta chain sequence, with context. The CDR3 ends on some other residue instead of the conserved phenylalanine or tryptophan, so this is likely a read error. Unmatched junction bases numbered 22, after V lost 10 bases and J lost 0 bases. Germline V lookup: CDR1 MNHGY, CDR2 SVAAGI. The CDR3 is made up of 19 amino acids. TCRdb re-called the reads through MiXCR, storing one row per CDR3 protein. Here the sample spans 400,000 or so distinct CDR3 sequences, approximately 30% being singletons. The entry originates in a study of T cell repertoires in cytomegalovirus infection.

This clonotype was sampled from a human donor in good health (CMV status not recorded). Some clones in this sample may be carry-over from other donors' samples. The rearrangement links TRBV6-9 to TRBJ2-3; 7 bases agree with TRBD1. The sample consisted of PBMCs. CDR3 residues: CANTISIWTGCPSTDTQYL. The CDR3 region has the DNA TGTGCCAACACAATATCTATCTGGACAGGCTGTCCTAGCACAGATACGCAGTATTTG.